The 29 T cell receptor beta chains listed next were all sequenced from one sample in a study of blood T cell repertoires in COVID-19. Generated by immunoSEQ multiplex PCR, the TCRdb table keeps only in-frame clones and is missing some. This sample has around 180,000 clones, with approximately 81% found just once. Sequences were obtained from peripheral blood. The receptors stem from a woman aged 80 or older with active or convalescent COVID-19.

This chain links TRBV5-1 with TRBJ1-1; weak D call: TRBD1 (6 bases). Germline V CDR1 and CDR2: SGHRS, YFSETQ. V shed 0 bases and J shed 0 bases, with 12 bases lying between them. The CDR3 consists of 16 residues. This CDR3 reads CASSLALGAMNTEAFF. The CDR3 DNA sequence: TGCGCCAGCAGCTTGGCTCTGGGGGCGATGAACACTGAAGCTTTCTTT.

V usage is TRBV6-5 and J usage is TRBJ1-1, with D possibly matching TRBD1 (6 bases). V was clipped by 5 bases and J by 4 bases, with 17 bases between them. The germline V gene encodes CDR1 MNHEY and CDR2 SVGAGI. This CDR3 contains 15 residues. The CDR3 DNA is TGTGCCAGCAGTCTTCGAGGCAGGGGCATCACTGAAGCTTTCTTT. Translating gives CASSLRGRGITEAFF.

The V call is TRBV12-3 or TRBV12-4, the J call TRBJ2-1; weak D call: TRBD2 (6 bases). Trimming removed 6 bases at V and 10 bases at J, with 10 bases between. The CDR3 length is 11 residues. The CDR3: CASSLGLEQFF. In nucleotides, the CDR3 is TGTGCCAGCAGCCTCGGACTAGAGCAGTTCTTC.

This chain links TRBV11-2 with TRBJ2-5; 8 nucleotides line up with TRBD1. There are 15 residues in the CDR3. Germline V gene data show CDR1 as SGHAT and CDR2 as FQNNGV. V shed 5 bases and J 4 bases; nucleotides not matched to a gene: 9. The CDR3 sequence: CASSRRTGILETQYF. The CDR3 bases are TGTGCCAGCAGCCGGAGGACAGGGATCTTAGAGACCCAGTACTTC.

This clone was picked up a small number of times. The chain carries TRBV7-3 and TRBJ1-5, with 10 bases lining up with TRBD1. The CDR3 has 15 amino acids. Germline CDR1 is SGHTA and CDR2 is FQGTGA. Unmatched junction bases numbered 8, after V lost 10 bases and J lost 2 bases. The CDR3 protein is CATSRDRGGNQPQHF. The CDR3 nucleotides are TGTGCCACTAGCCGGGACAGGGGCGGCAATCAGCCCCAGCATTTT.

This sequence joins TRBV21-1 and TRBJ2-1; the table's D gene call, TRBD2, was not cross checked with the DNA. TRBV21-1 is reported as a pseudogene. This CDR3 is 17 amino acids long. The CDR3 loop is CASSKAAREGGYNEQFF. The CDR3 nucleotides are TGTGCCAGCAGCAAAGCGGCGCGGGAGGGCGGCTACAATGAGCAGTTCTTC.

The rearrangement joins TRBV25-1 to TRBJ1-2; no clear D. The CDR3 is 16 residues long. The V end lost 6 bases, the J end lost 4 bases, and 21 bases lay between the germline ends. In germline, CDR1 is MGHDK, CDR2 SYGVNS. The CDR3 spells CASSSSAGPGLYGYTF. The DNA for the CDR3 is TGTGCCAGCAGCTCTAGTGCGGGTCCGGGCCTCTATGGCTACACCTTC.

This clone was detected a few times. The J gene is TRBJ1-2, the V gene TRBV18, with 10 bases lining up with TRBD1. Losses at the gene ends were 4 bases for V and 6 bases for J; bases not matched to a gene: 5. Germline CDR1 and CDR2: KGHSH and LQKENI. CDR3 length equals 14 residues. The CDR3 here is CASSLDRGQDGYTF. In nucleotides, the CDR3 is TGTGCCAGCTCACTCGACAGGGGGCAGGATGGCTACACCTTC.

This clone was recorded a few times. This chain's CDR3 is CASSQGQGFTDTQYF. As DNA, the CDR3 is TGTGCCAGCAGCCAAGGACAGGGGTTTACAGATACGCAGTATTTT. J is TRBJ2-3 and V is TRBV3-1 (or the pseudogene TRBV3-2); 8 nucleotides line up with TRBD1. Germline CDR1 LGHDT, CDR2 YNNKEL (reference sequence). The CDR3 is made up of 15 amino acids. V gave up 1 base and J gave up 3 bases; unmatched junction bases: 3.

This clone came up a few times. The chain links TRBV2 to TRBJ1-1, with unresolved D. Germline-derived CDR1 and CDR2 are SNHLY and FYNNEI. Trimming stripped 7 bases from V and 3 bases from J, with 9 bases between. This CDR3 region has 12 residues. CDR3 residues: CASNMQDTEAFF. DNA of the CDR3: TGTGCCAGCAATATGCAGGACACTGAAGCTTTCTTT.

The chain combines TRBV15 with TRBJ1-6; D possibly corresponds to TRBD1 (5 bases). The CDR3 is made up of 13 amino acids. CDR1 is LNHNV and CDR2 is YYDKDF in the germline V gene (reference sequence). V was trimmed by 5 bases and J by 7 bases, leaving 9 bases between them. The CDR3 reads CATSETANSPLHF. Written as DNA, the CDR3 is TGTGCCACCAGCGAGACAGCCAATTCACCCCTCCACTTT. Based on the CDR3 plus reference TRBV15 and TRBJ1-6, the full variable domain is DAMVIQNPRYQVTQFGKPVTLSCSQTLNHNVMYWYQQKSSQAPKLLFHYYDKDFNNEADTPDNFQSRRPNTSFCFLDIRSPGLGDTAMYLCATSETANSPLHFGNGTRLTVT.

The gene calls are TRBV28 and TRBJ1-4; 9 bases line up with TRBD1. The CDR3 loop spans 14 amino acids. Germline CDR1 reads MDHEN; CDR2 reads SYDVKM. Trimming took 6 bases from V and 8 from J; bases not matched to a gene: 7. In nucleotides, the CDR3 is TGTGCCAGCAGGGAAGGGACAGGGTACGAAAAACTGTTTTTT. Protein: CASREGTGYEKLFF. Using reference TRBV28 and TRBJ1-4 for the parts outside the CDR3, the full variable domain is DVKVTQSSRYLVKRTGEKVFLECVQDMDHENMFWYRQDPGLGLRLIYFSYDVKMKEKGDIPEGYSVSREKKERFSLILESASTNQTSMYLCASREGTGYEKLFFGSGTQLSVL.

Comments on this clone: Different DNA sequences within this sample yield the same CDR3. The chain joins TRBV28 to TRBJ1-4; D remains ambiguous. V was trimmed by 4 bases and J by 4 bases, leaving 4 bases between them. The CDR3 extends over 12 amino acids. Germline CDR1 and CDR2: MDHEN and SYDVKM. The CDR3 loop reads CASSSLNEKLFF. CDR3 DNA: TGTGCCAGCAGTTCCCTTAATGAAAAACTGTTTTTT.

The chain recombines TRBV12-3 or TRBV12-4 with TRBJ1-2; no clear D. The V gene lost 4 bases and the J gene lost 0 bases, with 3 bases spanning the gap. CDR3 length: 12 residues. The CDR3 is CASSYTNYGYTF. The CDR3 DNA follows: TGTGCCAGCAGTTACACTAACTATGGCTACACCTTC.

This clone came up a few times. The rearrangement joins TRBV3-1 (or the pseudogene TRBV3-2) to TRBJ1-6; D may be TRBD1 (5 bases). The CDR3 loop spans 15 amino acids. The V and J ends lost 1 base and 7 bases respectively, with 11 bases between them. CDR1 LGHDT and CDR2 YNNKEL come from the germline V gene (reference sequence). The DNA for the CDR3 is TGTGCCAGCAGCCAAGCGGGGGGTCCCAATTCACCCCTCCACTTT. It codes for CASSQAGGPNSPLHF.

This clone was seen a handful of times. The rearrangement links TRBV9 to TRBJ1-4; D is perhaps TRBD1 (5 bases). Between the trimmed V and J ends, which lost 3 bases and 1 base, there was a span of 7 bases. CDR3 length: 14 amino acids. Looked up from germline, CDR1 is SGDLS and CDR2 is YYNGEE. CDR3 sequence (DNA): TGTGCCAGCAGCGGCCAGGGAACTAATGAAAAACTGTTTTTT. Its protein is CASSGQGTNEKLFF. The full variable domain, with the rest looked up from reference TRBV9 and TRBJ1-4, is DSGVTQTPKHLITATGQRVTLRCSPRSGDLSVYWYQQSLDQGLQFLIQYYNGEERAKGNILERFSAQQFPDLHSELNLSSLELGDSALYFCASSGQGTNEKLFFGSGTQLSVL.

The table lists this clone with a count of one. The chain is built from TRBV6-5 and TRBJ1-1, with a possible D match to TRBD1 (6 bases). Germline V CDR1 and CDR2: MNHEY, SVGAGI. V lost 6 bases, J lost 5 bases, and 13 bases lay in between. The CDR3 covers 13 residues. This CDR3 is CASRPPGVTEAFF. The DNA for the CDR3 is TGTGCCAGCAGACCCCCAGGGGTTACTGAAGCTTTCTTT.

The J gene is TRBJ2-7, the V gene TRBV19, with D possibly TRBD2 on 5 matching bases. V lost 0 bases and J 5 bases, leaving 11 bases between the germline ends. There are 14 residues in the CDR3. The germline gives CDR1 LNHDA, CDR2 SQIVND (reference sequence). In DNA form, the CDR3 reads TGTGCCAGTAGTATAGATCTGGGAGTGGACGAGCAGTACTTC. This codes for CASSIDLGVDEQYF.

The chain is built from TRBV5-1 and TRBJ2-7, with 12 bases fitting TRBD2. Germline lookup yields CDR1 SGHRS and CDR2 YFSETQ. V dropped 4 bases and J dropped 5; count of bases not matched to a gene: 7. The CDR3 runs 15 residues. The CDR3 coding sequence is TGCGCCAGCAGCCTTGGACTAGCGGGAAACGACGAGCAGTACTTC. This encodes CASSLGLAGNDEQYF. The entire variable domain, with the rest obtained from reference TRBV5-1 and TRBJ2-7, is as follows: KAGVTQTPRYLIKTRGQQVTLSCSPISGHRSVSWYQQTPGQGLQFLFEYFSETQRNKGNFPGRFSGRQFSNSRSEMNVSTLELGDSALYLCASSLGLAGNDEQYFGPGTRLTVT.

In DNA form, the CDR3 reads TGTGCCAGCAGTTACTCGAGGGACAGGTCCGATGAGCAGTTCTTC. As protein: CASSYSRDRSDEQFF. The chain has TRBV6-6 and TRBJ2-1, with 8 bases fitting TRBD1. J was trimmed by 8 bases and V by 0 bases; bases with no gene match: 6. Germline V gives CDR1 MNHNY, CDR2 SVGAGI (reference sequence). This CDR3 comprises 15 residues.

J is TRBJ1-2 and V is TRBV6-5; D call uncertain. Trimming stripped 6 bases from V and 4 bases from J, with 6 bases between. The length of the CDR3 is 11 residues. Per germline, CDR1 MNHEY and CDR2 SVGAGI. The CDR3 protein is CASRGSYGYTF. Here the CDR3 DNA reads TGTGCCAGCAGGGGGAGCTATGGCTACACCTTC.

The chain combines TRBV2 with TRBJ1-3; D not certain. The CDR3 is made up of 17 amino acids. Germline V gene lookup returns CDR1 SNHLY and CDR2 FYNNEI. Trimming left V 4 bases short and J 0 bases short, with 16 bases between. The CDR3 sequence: CASSGTRFPTSGNTIYF. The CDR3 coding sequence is TGTGCCAGCAGTGGAACGAGGTTCCCCACCTCTGGAAACACCATATATTTT.

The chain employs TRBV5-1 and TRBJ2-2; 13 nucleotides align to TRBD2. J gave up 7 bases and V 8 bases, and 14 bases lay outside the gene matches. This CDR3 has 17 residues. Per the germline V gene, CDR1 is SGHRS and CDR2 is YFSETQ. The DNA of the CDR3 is TGCGCCAGTTTCCGTACTAGCGGGAGGGCCGGAAACGGGGAGCTGTTTTTT. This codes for CASFRTSGRAGNGELFF. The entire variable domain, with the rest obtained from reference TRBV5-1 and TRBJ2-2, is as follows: KAGVTQTPRYLIKTRGQQVTLSCSPISGHRSVSWYQQTPGQGLQFLFEYFSETQRNKGNFPGRFSGRQFSNSRSEMNVSTLELGDSALYLCASFRTSGRAGNGELFFGEGSRLTVL.

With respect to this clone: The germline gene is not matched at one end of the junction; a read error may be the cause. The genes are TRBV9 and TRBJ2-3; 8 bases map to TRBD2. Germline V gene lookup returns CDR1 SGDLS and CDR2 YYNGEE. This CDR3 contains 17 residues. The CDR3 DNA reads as TGTGCCAGCAGCCCATCACCCACTAGCGGAAGCAGAGATACGCAGTATTTT. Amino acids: CASSPSPTSGSRDTQYF.

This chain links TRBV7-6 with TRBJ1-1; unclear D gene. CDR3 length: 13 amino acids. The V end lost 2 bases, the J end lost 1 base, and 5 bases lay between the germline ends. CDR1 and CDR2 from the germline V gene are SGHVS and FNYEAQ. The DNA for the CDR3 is TGTGCCAGCAGCTTACCCGGGAACACTGAAGCTTTCTTT. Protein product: CASSLPGNTEAFF. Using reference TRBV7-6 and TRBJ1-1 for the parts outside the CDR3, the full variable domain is GAGVSQSPRYKVTKRGQDVALRCDPISGHVSLYWYRQALGQGPEFLTYFNYEAQQDKSGLPNDRFSAERPEGSISTLTIQRTEQRDSAMYRCASSLPGNTEAFFGQGTRLTVV.

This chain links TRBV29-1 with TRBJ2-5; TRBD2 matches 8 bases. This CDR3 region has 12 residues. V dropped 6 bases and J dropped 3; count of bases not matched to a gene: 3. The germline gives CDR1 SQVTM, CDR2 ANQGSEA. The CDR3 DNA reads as TGCAGCGTGGGACTAGTTGAAGAGACCCAGTACTTC. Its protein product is CSVGLVEETQYF. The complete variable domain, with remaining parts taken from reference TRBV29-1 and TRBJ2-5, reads SAVISQKPSRDICQRGTSLTIQCQVDSQVTMMFWYRQQPGQSLTLIATANQGSEATYESGFVIDKFPISRPNLTFSTLTVSNMSPEDSSIYLCSVGLVEETQYFGPGTRLLVL.

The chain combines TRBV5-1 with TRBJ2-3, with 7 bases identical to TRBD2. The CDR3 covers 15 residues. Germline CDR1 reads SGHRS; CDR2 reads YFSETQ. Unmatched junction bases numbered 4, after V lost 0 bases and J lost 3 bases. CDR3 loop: CASSLEVSGTDTQYF. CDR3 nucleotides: TGCGCCAGCAGCTTGGAGGTTAGCGGGACAGATACGCAGTATTTT.

The CDR3 nucleotides read TGCAGCGTTGACCCGGGGGGCACTGAAGCTTTCTTT. It translates to CSVDPGGTEAFF. The rearrangement joins TRBV29-1 to TRBJ1-1; D is perhaps TRBD1 (5 bases). Trimming removed 3 bases from V and 4 bases from J, with 9 bases in between. CDR3 size: 12 residues. CDR1 and CDR2 (germline): SQVTM, ANQGSEA. Combining the CDR3 with reference TRBV29-1 and TRBJ1-1 gives the whole variable domain SAVISQKPSRDICQRGTSLTIQCQVDSQVTMMFWYRQQPGQSLTLIATANQGSEATYESGFVIDKFPISRPNLTFSTLTVSNMSPEDSSIYLCSVDPGGTEAFFGQGTRLTVV.

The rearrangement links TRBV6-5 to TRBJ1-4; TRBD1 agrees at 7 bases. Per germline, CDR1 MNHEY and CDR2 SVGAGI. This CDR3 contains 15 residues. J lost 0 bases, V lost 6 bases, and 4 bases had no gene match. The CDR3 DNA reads TGTGCCAGCAGCCAGGGGGATGCAACTAATGAAAAACTGTTTTTT. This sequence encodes CASSQGDATNEKLFF.